This TCR beta chain came from a study of metastatic and nonmetastatic thyroid tumors. Study summary: Blood and tumor or nodule tissue repertoires from malignant and benign thyroid patients were compared.

TCRdb reprocessed the PCR reads via MiXCR. The data contain about 27,000 clones, 20% to 25% of them seen just once; the ten biggest clones take up approximately 30%. This clone was counted at least ten times. Each patient went into thyroid surgery without having received any treatment. Sequencing was done on a sample of blood. This sequence originates from a male donor with papillary thyroid cancer or a benign thyroid nodule (not recorded which). Some clones in this sample may be carry-over from other donors' samples.

DNA of the CDR3: TGTGCCAGCAGCCCACCCCGGGCCGTTTTGGCAGGGACTATTTTTGACTACACCTTC. It is translated as CASSPPRAVLAGTIFDYTF. J is TRBJ1-2 and V is TRBV7-9, with D perhaps TRBD1 (5 bases). The CDR3 is made up of 19 amino acids. Trimming pared 5 bases from V and 10 bases from J, leaving 35 bases between. Germline CDR1 and CDR2: SEHNR and FQNEAQ (reference sequence).